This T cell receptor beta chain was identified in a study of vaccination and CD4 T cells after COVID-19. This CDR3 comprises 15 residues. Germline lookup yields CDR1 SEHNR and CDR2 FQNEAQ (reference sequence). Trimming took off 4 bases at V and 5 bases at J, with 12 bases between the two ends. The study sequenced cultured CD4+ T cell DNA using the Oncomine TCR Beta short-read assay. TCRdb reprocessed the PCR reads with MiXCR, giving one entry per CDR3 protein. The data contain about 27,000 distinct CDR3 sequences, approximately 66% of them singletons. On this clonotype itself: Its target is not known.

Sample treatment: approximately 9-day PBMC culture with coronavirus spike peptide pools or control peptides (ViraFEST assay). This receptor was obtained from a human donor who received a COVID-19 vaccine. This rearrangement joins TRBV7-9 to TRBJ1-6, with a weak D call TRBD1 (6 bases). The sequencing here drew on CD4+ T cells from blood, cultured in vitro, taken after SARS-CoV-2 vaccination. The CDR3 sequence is CASSSDRPDNSPLHF. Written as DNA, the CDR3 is TGTGCCAGCAGCTCTGACAGGCCAGATAATTCACCCCTCCACTTT.